These 20 T cell receptor beta chains were sequenced from one sample in a study of T cell repertoires in cytomegalovirus infection (dated by TCRdb to between 2018 and 2021). Data came from an Illumina HiSeq 1500. TCRdb reprocessing: public reads trimmed at Q25 with fastp, clones called with MiXCR, in-frame beta chains kept. Rows are combined by CDR3 protein, so each entry shows the most common genes and DNA. The sample table contains 250,000 to 350,000 distinct CDR3 sequences; only one count was recorded for roughly 24% of them. Approximately 15% of the sample is taken by the ten largest. Material: PBMCs. The origin of the receptors is a human donor in good health (CMV status not recorded). Some clones in this sample may be carry-over from other donors' samples.

A note on this clonotype: Since a much larger clone is just one base distant, this may be a read error. The chain combines TRBV6-1 with TRBJ2-3, with TRBD1 identical over 11 bases. The CDR3 length is 15 residues. With 5 bases clipped from V and 2 bases from J, the junction kept 3 bases outside the gene matches. Germline values: CDR1 MNHNS, CDR2 SASEGT. CDR3 residues: CASSKDRGHTDTQYF. The CDR3 DNA sequence: TGTGCCAGCAGTAAGGACAGGGGGCACACAGATACGCAGTATTTT.

This clonotype was seen just once. This chain connects TRBV5-1 to TRBJ1-2, with a tentative D call TRBD1 (5 bases). The CDR3 length is 14 residues. In germline, CDR1 is SGHRS, CDR2 YFSETQ. V shed 2 bases and J shed 2 bases, with 10 bases lying between them. CDR3 region: CASSLATENYGYTF. Written as DNA, the CDR3 is TGCGCCAGCAGCTTAGCGACAGAAAACTATGGCTACACCTTC.

V is TRBV24-1 and J is TRBJ1-4; the match to TRBD1 covers 8 bases. Germline assignment: CDR1 KGHDR and CDR2 SFDVKD. The CDR3 spans 15 residues. The V gene end was trimmed by 5 bases and the J gene end by 7 bases; junction bases not matched to a gene: 8. The CDR3 sequence: CATSGPGQGGEKLFF. The CDR3 DNA follows: TGTGCCACCAGTGGCCCTGGACAGGGCGGTGAAAAACTGTTTTTT.

V gene TRBV7-2 combines with J gene TRBJ2-2, with D unclear. Germline assignment: CDR1 SGHTA and CDR2 FQGNSA. Trimming removed 5 bases at V and 7 bases at J, with 14 bases between. The CDR3 length is 14 residues. In nucleotides, the CDR3 is TGTGCCAGCAGCCAGTACCCAAAAGGCGGGGAGCTGTTTTTT. Its protein is CASSQYPKGGELFF.

Only a few counts were recorded for this clonotype. J is TRBJ2-7 and V is TRBV11-2; no clear D. V was clipped by 5 bases and J by 3 bases, with 8 bases between them. The germline CDR1 and CDR2 sequences are SGHAT and FQNNGV. This CDR3 comprises 12 residues. The DNA for the CDR3 is TGTGCCAGCAGCGTCGTAATCTACGAGCAGTACTTC. Amino acids: CASSVVIYEQYF.

CDR3 residues: CASSLRTGVNTEAFF. CDR3 coding DNA: TGCGCCAGCAGCTTGCGGACAGGAGTGAACACTGAAGCTTTCTTT. This sequence joins TRBV5-1 and TRBJ1-1, with 7 bases lining up with TRBD1. This CDR3 is built from 15 residues. J was trimmed by 0 bases and V by 1 base; bases with no gene match: 3. Germline V CDR1 and CDR2: SGHRS, YFSETQ. The variable domain in full, completed from reference TRBV5-1 and TRBJ1-1, reads KAGVTQTPRYLIKTRGQQVTLSCSPISGHRSVSWYQQTPGQGLQFLFEYFSETQRNKGNFPGRFSGRQFSNSRSEMNVSTLELGDSALYLCASSLRTGVNTEAFFGQGTRLTVV.

This clonotype has ten or more counts. The CDR3 loop is CASSKRRTGELFF. The DNA for the CDR3 is TGTGCCAGCAGCAAAAGAAGAACCGGGGAGCTGTTTTTT. The chain has TRBV7-2 and TRBJ2-2, with unresolved D. Looked up from germline, CDR1 is SGHTA and CDR2 is FQGNSA. The CDR3 is 13 residues long. Between the trimmed V and J ends, which lost 5 bases and 5 bases, there was a span of 9 bases.

This clonotype was found a few times. The rearrangement uses TRBV20-1 and TRBJ2-3, with 7 bases identical to TRBD2. Germline lookup yields CDR1 DFQATT and CDR2 SNEGSKA (reference sequence). This CDR3 has 15 residues. Trimming cost V 0 bases and J 1 base; bases outside gene matches: 4. DNA for the CDR3: TGCAGTGCTAGAGATCCTAGCGGTCGCACAGATACGCAGTATTTT. Translation gives CSARDPSGRTDTQYF.

This clonotype came up many times. J is TRBJ1-2 and V is TRBV7-2; 7 positions agree with TRBD1. The CDR3 totals 17 residues. The germline gives CDR1 SGHTA, CDR2 FQGNSA. Trimming at V came to 4 bases and at J to 10 bases, leaving 21 bases not matched to a gene. For the CDR3, the DNA is TGTGCCAGCAGCTCCCTCCGAGGGGGCGCTGGGATGGCGATCTACACCTTC. Encoded protein: CASSSLRGGAGMAIYTF.

V usage is TRBV20-1 and J usage is TRBJ1-6, with D perhaps matching TRBD1 (6 bases). Germline CDR1 and CDR2: DFQATT and SNEGSKA (reference sequence). The V end was cut by 0 bases, the J end by 6 bases, with 12 bases between. The CDR3 has 15 amino acids. The CDR3 sequence: CSARDPRGLNSPLHF. CDR3 sequence (DNA): TGCAGTGCTAGAGATCCCCGGGGGCTTAATTCACCCCTCCACTTT.

In regard to this clonotype: A much larger clone differs from this one at a single base, so this may be a read error. The chain is built from TRBV7-2 and TRBJ1-5, with a possible D match to TRBD1 (5 bases). V lost 7 bases and J lost 7, with 17 bases in between. The CDR3 runs 14 residues. The germline gives CDR1 SGHTA, CDR2 FQGNSA. The CDR3 nucleotides read TGTGCCAGCAACCTGCTAAGGGGCGAGCAGCCCCAGCATTTT. This gives the protein CASNLLRGEQPQHF. Full variable domain (remainder filled in from reference TRBV7-2 and TRBJ1-5): GAGVSQSPSNKVTEKGKDVELRCDPISGHTALYWYRQSLGQGLEFLIYFQGNSAPDKSGLPSDRFSAERTGGSVSTLTIQRTQQEDSAVYLCASNLLRGEQPQHFGDGTRLSIL.

This chain connects TRBV28 to TRBJ2-5, with D perhaps assigned TRBD1 or TRBD2 (5 bases each). Trimming took 6 bases from V and 5 from J, leaving 10 bases between them. Germline CDR1 MDHEN, CDR2 SYDVKM. The CDR3 is made up of 12 amino acids. CDR3 amino acids: CASRGPAETQYF. DNA for the CDR3: TGTGCCAGCAGGGGACCGGCGGAGACCCAGTACTTC.

The J gene is TRBJ1-4, the V gene TRBV20-1; D is perhaps TRBD1 (5 bases). This CDR3 spans 17 amino acids. Germline V gene lookup returns CDR1 DFQATT and CDR2 SNEGSKA (reference sequence). Trimming took 1 base from V and 5 from J, leaving 20 bases between them. The CDR3 DNA reads as TGCAGTGCTAGAGCTGGACACTCAATAGGGGTAAATGAAAAACTGTTTTTT. As protein: CSARAGHSIGVNEKLFF.

V and J are TRBV5-1 and TRBJ2-3; D is perhaps TRBD1 (5 bases). V was trimmed by 4 bases and J by 1 base, leaving 10 bases between them. CDR3 size: 14 residues. Germline CDR1 is SGHRS and CDR2 is YFSETQ. This chain's CDR3 is CASSTGPGTDTQYF. The CDR3 DNA sequence: TGCGCCAGCAGCACAGGACCAGGCACAGATACGCAGTATTTT.

The rearrangement uses TRBV29-1 and TRBJ2-1; the match to TRBD1 covers 10 bases. The ends lost 6 bases at V and 3 bases at J; junction bases unmatched: 5. CDR3 size: 14 residues. Germline V gene data show CDR1 as SQVTM and CDR2 as ANQGSEA. The CDR3 nucleotides read TGCAGCGTCCCTAGGACAGGGGGCTACAATGAGCAGTTCTTC. This gives the protein CSVPRTGGYNEQFF.

This clonotype came up once. The rearrangement joins TRBV7-2 to TRBJ1-2, with 8 bases fitting TRBD1. Unmatched junction bases numbered 7, after V lost 5 bases and J lost 5 bases. This CDR3 contains 14 residues. From germline, CDR1 is SGHTA and CDR2 FQGNSA. The CDR3 is CASSALTGEYGYTF. CDR3 nucleotide sequence: TGTGCCAGCAGCGCCCTGACAGGGGAGTATGGCTACACCTTC.

The chain links TRBV2 to TRBJ1-2; 8 nucleotides align to TRBD1. V lost 0 bases to trimming and J lost 2 bases; unmatched junction nucleotides: 5. The CDR3 runs to 16 residues. Germline-derived CDR1 and CDR2 are SNHLY and FYNNEI. The CDR3 nucleotides read TGTGCCAGCAGTGAAGCGCAGGCAGGGGGCAACTATGGCTACACCTTC. This translates into CASSEAQAGGNYGYTF.

This clonotype was detected a few times. The genes are TRBV27 and TRBJ2-1; TRBD1 aligns across 9 bases. Losses at the gene ends were 7 bases for V and 4 bases for J; bases not matched to a gene: 8. The germline V gene has CDR1 MNHEY and CDR2 SMNVEV (reference sequence). The CDR3 has 15 residues. DNA of the CDR3: TGTGCCAGCACCGGGAGACAGGGGGTGTACAATGAGCAGTTCTTC. Amino acids: CASTGRQGVYNEQFF.

V and J are TRBV2 and TRBJ2-5; 8 nucleotides line up with TRBD2. The germline CDR1 and CDR2 sequences are SNHLY and FYNNEI. The CDR3 is 14 amino acids. V was pared by 5 bases and J by 5 bases, with 7 bases of the junction left unmatched. The CDR3 DNA sequence: TGTGCCAGCAGTTACGGGGGGGCCAGGGAGACCCAGTACTTC. It codes for CASSYGGARETQYF.

Many counts were recorded for this clonotype. V is TRBV7-2 and J is TRBJ1-5, with D possibly being TRBD1 (5 bases). Deletions cut 1 base from V and 3 bases from J, with 16 bases between. The germline V gene has CDR1 SGHTA and CDR2 FQGNSA. The CDR3 is made up of 17 amino acids. CDR3 nucleotide sequence: TGTGCCAGCAGCTTAGGCCCCCGGGGGGTTCACAATCAGCCCCAGCATTTT. It translates to CASSLGPRGVHNQPQHF.